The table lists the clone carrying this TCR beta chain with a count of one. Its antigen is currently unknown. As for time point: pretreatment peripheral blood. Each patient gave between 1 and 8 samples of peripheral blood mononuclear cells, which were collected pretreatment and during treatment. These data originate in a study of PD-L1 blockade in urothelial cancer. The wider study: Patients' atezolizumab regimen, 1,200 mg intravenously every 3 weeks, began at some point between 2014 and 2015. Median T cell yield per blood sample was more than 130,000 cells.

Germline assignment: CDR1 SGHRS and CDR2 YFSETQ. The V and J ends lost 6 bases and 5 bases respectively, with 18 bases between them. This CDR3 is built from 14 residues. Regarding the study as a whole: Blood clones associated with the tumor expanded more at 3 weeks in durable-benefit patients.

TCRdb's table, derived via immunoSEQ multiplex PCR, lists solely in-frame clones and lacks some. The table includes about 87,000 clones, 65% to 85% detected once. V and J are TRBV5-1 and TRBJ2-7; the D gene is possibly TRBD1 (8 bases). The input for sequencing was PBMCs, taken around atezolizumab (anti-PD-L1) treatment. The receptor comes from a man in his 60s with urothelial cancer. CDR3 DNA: TGCGCCAGCACATCACAGGGGGGGGCCGACGAGCAGTACTTC. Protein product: CASTSQGGADEQYF.